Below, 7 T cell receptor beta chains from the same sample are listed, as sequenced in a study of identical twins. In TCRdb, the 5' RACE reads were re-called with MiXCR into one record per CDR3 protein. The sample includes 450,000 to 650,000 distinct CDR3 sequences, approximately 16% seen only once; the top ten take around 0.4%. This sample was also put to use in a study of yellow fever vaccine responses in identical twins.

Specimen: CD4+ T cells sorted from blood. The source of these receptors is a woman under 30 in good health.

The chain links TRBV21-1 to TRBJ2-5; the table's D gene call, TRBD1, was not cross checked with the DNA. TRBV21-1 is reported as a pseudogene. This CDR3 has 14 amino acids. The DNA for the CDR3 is TGTGCCAGCAGCAAAGGGGCAGGGGAAGAGACCCAGTACTTC. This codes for CASSKGAGEETQYF.

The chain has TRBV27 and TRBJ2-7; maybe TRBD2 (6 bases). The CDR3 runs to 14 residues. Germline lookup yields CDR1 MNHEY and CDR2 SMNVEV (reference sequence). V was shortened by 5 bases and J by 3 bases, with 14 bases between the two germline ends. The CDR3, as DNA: TGTGCCAGCAGTGCAAGGACGGGAGACTACGAGCAGTACTTC. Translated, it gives CASSARTGDYEQYF.

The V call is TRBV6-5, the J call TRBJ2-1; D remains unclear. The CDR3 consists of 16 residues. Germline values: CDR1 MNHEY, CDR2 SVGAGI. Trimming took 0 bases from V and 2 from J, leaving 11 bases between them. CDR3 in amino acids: CASSYSWNRPYNEQFF. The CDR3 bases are TGTGCCAGCAGTTACTCTTGGAATAGACCCTACAATGAGCAGTTCTTC.

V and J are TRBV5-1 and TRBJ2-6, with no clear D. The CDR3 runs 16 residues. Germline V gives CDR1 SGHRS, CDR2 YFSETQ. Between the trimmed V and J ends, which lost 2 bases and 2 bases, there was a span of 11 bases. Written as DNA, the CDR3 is TGCGCCAGCAGCTTATGGACGGGTCCTGGGGCCAACGTCCTGACTTTC. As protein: CASSLWTGPGANVLTF.

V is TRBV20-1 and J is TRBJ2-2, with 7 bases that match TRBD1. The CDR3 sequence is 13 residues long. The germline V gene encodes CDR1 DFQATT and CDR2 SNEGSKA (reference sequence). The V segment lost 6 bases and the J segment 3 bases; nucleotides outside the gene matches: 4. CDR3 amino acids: CSAGTGDTGELFF. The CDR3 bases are TGCAGTGCCGGTACAGGGGACACCGGGGAGCTGTTTTTT.

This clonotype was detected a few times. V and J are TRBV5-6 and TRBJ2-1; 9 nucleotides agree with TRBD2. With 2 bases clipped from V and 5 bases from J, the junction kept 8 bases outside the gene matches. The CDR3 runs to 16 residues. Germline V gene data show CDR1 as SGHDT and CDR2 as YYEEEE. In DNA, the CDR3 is TGTGCCAGCAGCTTATTAGCGGGAGCGGGGGACAATGAGCAGTTCTTC. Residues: CASSLLAGAGDNEQFF.

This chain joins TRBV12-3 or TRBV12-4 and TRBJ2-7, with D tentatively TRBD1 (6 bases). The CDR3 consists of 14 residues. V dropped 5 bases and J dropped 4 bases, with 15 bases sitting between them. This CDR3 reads CASSAQGLGYEQYF. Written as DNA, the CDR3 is TGTGCCAGCAGTGCACAGGGTTTGGGTTACGAGCAGTACTTC.